The entry that follows covers one TCR beta chain sequence. These data belong to a study of blood T cell repertoires in COVID-19. Background on the study: The samples span acute and convalescent COVID-19 from the United States, Italy and Spain. In each case, the material was cDNA or gDNA derived from T cells, B-cell-depleted T cells, or PBMCs.

Germline V gene lookup returns CDR1 LGHDT and CDR2 YNNKEL (reference sequence). CDR3 size: 14 residues. Trimming stripped 5 bases from V and 4 bases from J, with 11 bases between. Clones were sequenced by immunoSEQ multiplex PCR, and TCRdb holds only the in-frame ones, with some missing. The sample holds about 53,000 clones, nearly 90% seen once. The receptor was isolated from a man aged 60 to 69 with active COVID-19. Source material: peripheral blood. The chain employs TRBV3-1 (or the pseudogene TRBV3-2) and TRBJ2-2; D may be TRBD2 (7 bases). The CDR3 reads CASSTRGGTGELFF. In nucleotides, the CDR3 is TGTGCCAGCAGCACTAGGGGGGGCACCGGGGAGCTGTTTTTT.